Sequencing of this T cell receptor (beta chain) was carried out in a study of blood T cell repertoires in COVID-19. CDR1 and CDR2 from the germline V gene are SGHTA and FQGTGA. Trimming cost V 1 base and J 4 bases, with 14 bases left between them. This CDR3 region has 16 residues. Method: immunoSEQ multiplex PCR; TCRdb's copy keeps in-frame clones and lacks some. The table has about 130,000 clones, under 85% seen once. This TCR derives from a man in his 60s with acute or convalescent COVID-19. The J gene is TRBJ2-1, the V gene TRBV7-3, with D hard to call. The sequencing sample was made of peripheral blood. The CDR3 is CASSLMSRFSYNEQFF. In DNA form, the CDR3 reads TGTGCCAGCAGCTTAATGTCTAGGTTCAGTTACAATGAGCAGTTCTTC. Drawing the rest from reference TRBV7-3 and TRBJ2-1, the complete variable domain is GAGVSQTPSNKVTEKGKYVELRCDPISGHTALYWYRQSLGQGPEFLIYFQGTGAADDSGLPNDRFFAVRPEGSVSTLKIQRTERGDSAVYLCASSLMSRFSYNEQFFGPGTRLTVL.